This TCR beta chain stems from a study of blood T cells in healthy people across ages. The CDR3 contains 16 residues. Per the germline V gene, CDR1 is LGHNA and CDR2 is YSLEER. J was trimmed by 5 bases and V by 0 bases; bases with no gene match: 4. A sample-barcoded 5' primer and a J-beta primer mix were used in a second PCR of roughly 7 to 12 cycles. A template-switch adaptor containing 12 random nucleotides labeled each cDNA molecule. From the 5' RACE reads, TCRdb called clonotypes with MiXCR, one entry per CDR3 protein. Counted here are 2 million or so distinct CDR3 sequences, 49% occurring once; the ten biggest clones make up about 2.1%.

The rearrangement links TRBV4-3 to TRBJ2-1, with 10 bases aligning to TRBD1. The material sequenced was blood. The TCR comes from a woman aged 40 to 50 in good health. In nucleotides, the CDR3 is TGCGCCAGCAGCCAAGAGTGGGGGACAGGGGACAATGAGCAGTTCTTC. It is translated as CASSQEWGTGDNEQFF.